This T cell receptor (beta chain) was found in a study of T cells in women clearing cervical HPV infection. Background on the study: HLA type stays a possible confounder, typing being limited. Overall study results and limits: Cases and controls were distinguished at AUC about 0.86 by richness and V genes.

All donors had a single incident cervical HPV16 infection, not prevalent. TCR beta CDR3 amplified by multiplex PCR from approximately 1,100 ng genomic DNA. Clones were read by immunoSEQ multiplex PCR, and TCRdb kept only the in-frame ones, dropping some. Its table lists under 20,000 clones. Points on this clone: No antigen is known for it. The missing CDR3 end, 3 residues past where the read stops, is filled in from the germline J gene.

V lost 0 bases and J lost 0, with 8 bases in between. CDR3 length equals 15 residues. The V gene's germline CDR1 is MGHRA and CDR2 YSYEKL. The rearrangement uses TRBV4-1 and TRBJ1-1; D gene ambiguous. This TCR came from a woman between 18 and 69 years old with a cervical HPV16 infection that either progressed to CIN3+ or cleared (not recorded which). The specimen was blood buffy coat. The CDR3 here is CASSQEATMNTEAFF. The DNA read from the CDR3 is TGCGCCAGCAGCCAAGAGGCCACTATGAACACTGAA.